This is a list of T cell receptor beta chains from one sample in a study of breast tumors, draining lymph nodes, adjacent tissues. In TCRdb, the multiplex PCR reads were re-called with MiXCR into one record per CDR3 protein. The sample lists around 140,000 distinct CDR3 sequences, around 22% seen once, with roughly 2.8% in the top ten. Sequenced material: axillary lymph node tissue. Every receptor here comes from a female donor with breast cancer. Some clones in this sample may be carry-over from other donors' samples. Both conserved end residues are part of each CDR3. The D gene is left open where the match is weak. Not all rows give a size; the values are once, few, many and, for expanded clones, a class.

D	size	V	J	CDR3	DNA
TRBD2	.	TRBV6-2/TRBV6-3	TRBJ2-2	CASSYALTSQGFGELFF	TGTGCCAGCAGTTACGCCTTGACTAGCCAGGGTTTCGGGGAGCTGTTTTTT
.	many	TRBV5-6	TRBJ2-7	CASSLVQNEQYF	TGTGCCAGCAGCTTGGTACAAAACGAGCAGTACTTC
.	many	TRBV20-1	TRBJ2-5	CSADRTGETQYF	TGCAGTGCTGACAGGACCGGAGAGACCCAGTACTTC
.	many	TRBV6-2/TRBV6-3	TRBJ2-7	CASSSPVLSSYEQYF	TGTGCCAGCAGTTCTCCTGTCCTTAGCTCCTACGAGCAGTACTTC
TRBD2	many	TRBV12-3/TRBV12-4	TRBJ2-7	CASSFLAGEVAYEQYF	TGTGCCAGCAGTTTTCTAGCGGGAGAGGTCGCCTACGAGCAGTACTTC
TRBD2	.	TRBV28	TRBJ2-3	CASSSVSGSRTDTQYF	TGTGCCAGCAGTTCAGTTAGCGGGAGTCGAACAGATACGCAGTATTTT
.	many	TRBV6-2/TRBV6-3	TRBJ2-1	CASSYRVRNEQFF	TGTGCCAGCAGTTACAGGGTGAGGAATGAGCAGTTCTTC
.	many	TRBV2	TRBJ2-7	CASSPSRARSYEQYF	TGTGCCAGCAGTCCGTCGCGCGCGCGCTCCTACGAGCAGTACTTC
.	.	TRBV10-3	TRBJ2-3	CAISESLGNADTQYF	TGTGCCATCAGTGAGTCGTTGGGTAACGCAGATACGCAGTATTTT
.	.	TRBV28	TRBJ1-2	CASSLPNYGTGRLTYGYTF	TGTGCCAGCAGCCTACCCAACTATGGTACCGGACGGCTCACCTATGGCTACACCTTC
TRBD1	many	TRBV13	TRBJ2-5	CASSKTGGGPETQYF	TGTGCCAGCAGCAAGACAGGGGGAGGTCCGGAGACCCAGTACTTC
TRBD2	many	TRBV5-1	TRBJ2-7	CASSLAGGAYEQYF	TGCGCCAGCAGCCTTGCGGGAGGGGCCTACGAGCAGTACTTC
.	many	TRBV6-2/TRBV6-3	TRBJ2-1	CASSFWGHEQFF	TGTGCCAGCAGTTTCTGGGGGCACGAGCAGTTCTTC
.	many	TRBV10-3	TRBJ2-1	CAISESEWESTYNEQFF	TGTGCCATCAGTGAGTCGGAGTGGGAGAGTACCTACAATGAGCAGTTCTTC
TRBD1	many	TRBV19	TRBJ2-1	CASSPLGQGFDEQFF	TGTGCCAGTAGTCCCTTGGGACAGGGGTTCGATGAGCAGTTCTTC
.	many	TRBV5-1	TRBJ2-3	CASSPEPSTDTQYF	TGCGCCAGCAGCCCGGAGCCTAGCACAGATACGCAGTATTTT
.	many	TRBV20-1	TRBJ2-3	CSARDPLMADTQYF	TGCAGTGCTAGAGATCCCCTTATGGCAGATACGCAGTATTTT
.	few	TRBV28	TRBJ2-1	CASRTTAYNEQFF	TGTGCCAGCAGAACTACCGCCTACAATGAGCAGTTCTTC
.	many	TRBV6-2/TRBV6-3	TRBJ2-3	CASSAMLRTDTQYF	TGTGCCAGCAGTGCTATGCTTAGGACAGATACGCAGTATTTT
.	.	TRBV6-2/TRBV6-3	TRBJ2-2	CASEPGGNTGELFF	TGTGCCAGCGAGCCCGGGGGGAACACCGGGGAGCTGTTTTTT
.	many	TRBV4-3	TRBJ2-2	CASSQDGNTGELFF	TGCGCCAGCAGCCAAGATGGCAACACCGGGGAGCTGTTTTTT
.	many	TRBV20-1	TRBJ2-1	CSARGEGGTRTQFF	TGCAGTGCTAGAGGGGAGGGGGGAACTCGTACTCAGTTCTTC
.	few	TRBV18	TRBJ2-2	CASSPQGFPGELFF	TGTGCCAGCTCACCACAGGGTTTCCCCGGGGAGCTGTTTTTT
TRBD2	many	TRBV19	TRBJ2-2	CASSIASGSPNTGELFF	TGTGCCAGTAGTATTGCTAGCGGGAGTCCAAACACCGGGGAGCTGTTTTTT
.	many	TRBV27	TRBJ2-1	CASSLYVAGNEQFF	TGTGCCAGCAGTTTATACGTGGCAGGCAATGAGCAGTTCTTC
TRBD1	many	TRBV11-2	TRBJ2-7	CASSSRDRGGLSSYEQYF	TGTGCCAGCAGCTCCCGGGACAGGGGAGGATTAAGCTCCTACGAGCAGTACTTC
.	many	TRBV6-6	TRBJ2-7	CASSPKGTTTYEQYF	TGTGCCAGCAGCCCCAAGGGGACAACCACCTACGAGCAGTACTTC
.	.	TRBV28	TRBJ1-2	CASSSAGGRNYGYTF	TGTGCCAGCAGTTCGGCGGGGGGCCGAAACTATGGCTACACCTTC
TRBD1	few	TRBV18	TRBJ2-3	CASSPPAGGGSQYF	TGTGCCAGCTCACCACCGGCAGGGGGTGGGTCGCAGTATTTT
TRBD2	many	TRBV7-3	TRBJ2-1	CASSTTGTSFDEQFF	TGTGCCAGCAGCACTACCGGGACTAGCTTCGATGAGCAGTTCTTC
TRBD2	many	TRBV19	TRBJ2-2	CASIREANTGELFF	TGTGCCAGTATACGGGAGGCGAACACCGGGGAGCTGTTTTTT
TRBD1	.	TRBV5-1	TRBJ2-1	CASSFKGGTEQFF	TGCGCCAGCAGCTTTAAAGGGGGCACTGAGCAGTTCTTC
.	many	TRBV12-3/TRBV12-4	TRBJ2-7	CASSFLHEQYF	TGTGCCAGCAGTTTTTTGCACGAGCAGTACTTC
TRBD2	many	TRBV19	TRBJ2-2	CASSIWSGGNTGELFF	TGTGCCAGTAGTATTTGGTCGGGAGGGAACACCGGGGAGCTGTTTTTT
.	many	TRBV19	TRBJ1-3	CASSETRGAGNTIYF	TGTGCCAGTAGTGAGACCCGGGGCGCGGGAAACACCATATATTTT
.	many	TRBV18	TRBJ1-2	CASSPQGLPTYGYTF	TGTGCCAGCTCACCACAGGGGCTTCCAACCTATGGCTACACCTTC
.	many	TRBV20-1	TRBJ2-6	CSARVGSRAGANVLTF	TGCAGTGCTAGAGTCGGGTCGAGGGCTGGGGCCAACGTCCTGACTTTC
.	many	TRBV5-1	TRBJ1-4	CASRGVVNEKLFF	TGCGCCAGCAGGGGGGTGGTAAATGAAAAACTGTTTTTT
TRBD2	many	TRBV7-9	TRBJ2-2	CASSFGLAGRTGELFF	TGTGCCAGCAGCTTTGGGCTAGCGGGACGCACCGGGGAGCTGTTTTTT
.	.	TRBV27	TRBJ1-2	CASSLKGNYGYTF	TGTGCCAGCAGTTTAAAGGGGAACTATGGCTACACCTTC
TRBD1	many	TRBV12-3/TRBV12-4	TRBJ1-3	CASSFRDRGPGNTIYF	TGTGCCAGCAGTTTCCGGGACAGGGGGCCGGGAAACACCATATATTTT
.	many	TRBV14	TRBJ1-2	CASSNDRYGYTF	TGTGCCAGCAGCAATGACAGATATGGCTACACCTTC
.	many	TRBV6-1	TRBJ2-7	CASSTEGPSYEQYF	TGTGCCAGCAGTACGGAAGGGCCCTCCTACGAGCAGTACTTC
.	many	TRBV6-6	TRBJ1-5	CASGGGNNQPQHF	TGTGCCAGCGGTGGCGGGAACAATCAGCCCCAGCATTTT
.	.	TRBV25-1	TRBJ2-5	CASSELSPYTQYF	TGTGCCAGCAGTGAATTATCCCCATACACCCAGTACTTC
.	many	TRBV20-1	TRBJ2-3	CSARDPDTDTQYF	TGCAGTGCTAGAGACCCAGACACAGATACGCAGTATTTT
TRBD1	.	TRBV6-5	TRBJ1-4	CASSYGTGGNEKLFF	TGTGCCAGCAGTTACGGGACAGGGGGTAATGAAAAACTGTTTTTT
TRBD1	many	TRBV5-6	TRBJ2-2	CASSLGQGVNTGELFF	TGTGCCAGCAGCTTGGGACAGGGTGTAAACACCGGGGAGCTGTTTTTT
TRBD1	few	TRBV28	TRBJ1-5	CASSPRTGWNQPQHF	TGTGCCAGCAGTCCCAGGACAGGGTGGAATCAGCCCCAGCATTTT
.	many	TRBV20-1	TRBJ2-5	CSARDQMGQETQYF	TGCAGTGCTAGAGATCAAATGGGGCAAGAGACCCAGTACTTC